Below are 30 T cell receptor beta chains sequenced from a single sample in a study of human T cells and chemical hapten exposure (TCRdb year 2021). The receptor library was made with RACE. TCRdb shows the sequencer as NextSeq 500. TCRdb reanalyzed the raw reads on its own, using fastp at Q25 for trimming and MiXCR for clone calling, and kept in-frame beta chains. Rows are unified per CDR3 protein, each entry keeping the most common DNA and genes. This sample has tens of thousands of distinct CDR3 sequences in its table, and 3.5% to 4.5% of those were observed once. The ten largest account for roughly 1.6% of the sample. The sample's time point, from its label and the paper: healthy volunteer bleed at 2 weeks. Total RNA was extracted from unfractionated whole blood that had been collected in Tempus Blood RNA tubes. Specimen: whole blood. The receptor source for this set is a female donor in good health. Some clones in this sample may be carry-over from other donors' samples.

This clonotype was seen many times. The rearrangement links TRBV6-2 or TRBV6-3 to TRBJ2-7, with 10 bases identical to TRBD1. The CDR3 contains 13 residues. The trim removed 6 bases at V and 5 bases at J, leaving 4 bases unmatched. Germline V gene data show CDR1 as MNHEY and CDR2 as SVGEGT. The CDR3 is CASRRQGADEQYF. CDR3 DNA: TGTGCCAGCAGAAGACAGGGGGCAGACGAGCAGTACTTC.

This chain uses TRBV5-1 with TRBJ2-1; 10 bases map to TRBD1. V shed 7 bases and J 7 bases; nucleotides not matched to a gene: 8. The CDR3 loop spans 14 amino acids. The V gene's germline CDR1 is SGHRS and CDR2 YFSETQ. Here the CDR3 DNA reads TGCGCCAGCGACGCAGGACAGGGGGAAAATGAGCAGTTCTTC. Its translation: CASDAGQGENEQFF. The complete variable domain, with remaining parts taken from reference TRBV5-1 and TRBJ2-1, reads KAGVTQTPRYLIKTRGQQVTLSCSPISGHRSVSWYQQTPGQGLQFLFEYFSETQRNKGNFPGRFSGRQFSNSRSEMNVSTLELGDSALYLCASDAGQGENEQFFGPGTRLTVL.

In its sample, this clonotype was seen many times. The J gene is TRBJ1-1, the V gene TRBV20-1, with TRBD1 as a possible D gene (5 bases). This CDR3 region has 15 residues. From germline, CDR1 is DFQATT and CDR2 SNEGSKA (reference sequence). V gave up 3 bases and J gave up 0 bases, with 14 bases separating them. The CDR3 DNA follows: TGCAGTGCTAGGGCTGACAGTTCAATGAACACTGAAGCTTTCTTT. Translated, it gives CSARADSSMNTEAFF.

This clonotype has ten or more counts. The V call is TRBV25-1, the J call TRBJ1-1; unclear D gene. The length of the CDR3 is 15 residues. Germline V CDR1 and CDR2: MGHDK, SYGVNS. V lost 1 base and J 1 base, leaving 10 bases between the germline ends. The CDR3 sequence is CASSESGRRNTEAFF. CDR3 bases: TGTGCCAGCAGTGAATCTGGCAGGAGGAACACTGAAGCTTTCTTT.

This clonotype occurred a few times. The chain links TRBV5-4 to TRBJ2-3; D tentatively fits TRBD1 or TRBD2 (6 bases each). Germline V CDR1 and CDR2: SGHNT, YYREEE (reference sequence). The CDR3 sequence is 15 residues long. Between the trimmed V and J ends, which lost 3 bases and 6 bases, there was a span of 17 bases. CDR3 residues: CASSSDGGSQDTQYF. DNA for the CDR3: TGTGCCAGCAGCTCTGACGGGGGCTCCCAGGATACGCAGTATTTT.

At least ten counts were recorded for this clonotype. CDR3 coding DNA: TGTGCCAGCAGCCAGCGGACTAGCGGGGCGGGGGAGCAGTTCTTC. As protein: CASSQRTSGAGEQFF. The V call is TRBV9, the J call TRBJ2-1; 12 bases match TRBD2. The length of the CDR3 is 15 residues. The V segment lost 4 bases and the J segment 10 bases; nucleotides outside the gene matches: 9. Germline CDR1 reads SGDLS; CDR2 reads YYNGEE.

This clonotype has at least ten counts. The chain recombines TRBV21-1 with TRBJ2-1. TRBV21-1 is a listed pseudogene. This CDR3 contains 15 residues. CDR3 region: CASSKTRSSYNEQFF. The CDR3 DNA is TGTGCCAGCAGCAAAACAAGAAGCTCCTACAATGAGCAGTTCTTC.

This clonotype occurred many times. V usage is TRBV7-3 and J usage is TRBJ2-2; possibly TRBD1 for D (5 bases). The V and J ends lost 2 bases and 6 bases respectively, with 10 bases between them. Germline-derived CDR1 and CDR2 are SGHTA and FQGTGA. The CDR3 loop spans 14 amino acids. Here the CDR3 reads CASSLQGGAGELFF. CDR3 nucleotide sequence: TGTGCCAGCAGCTTACAGGGTGGAGCCGGGGAGCTGTTTTTT.

This clonotype was observed many times. A read error may produce the germline difference seen at one junction end. The V and J genes are TRBV6-2 or TRBV6-3 and TRBJ2-1; 7 bases are a match to TRBD2. Germline V gene data show CDR1 as MNHEY and CDR2 as SVGEGT. CDR3 length: 13 amino acids. CDR3 sequence reads: CASSSRLSGFFIF. The DNA for the CDR3 is TGTGCCAGCAGTTCCAGGCTTAGCGGGTTTTTTATTTTC.

The V and J genes are TRBV3-1 and TRBJ2-2; D not resolved. Trimming took off 2 bases at V and 6 bases at J, with 7 bases between the two ends. The CDR3 contains 13 residues. Per germline, CDR1 LGHDT and CDR2 YNNKEL (reference sequence). The CDR3 coding sequence is TGTGCCAGCAGCCAAATCAGATCCGGGGAGCTGTTTTTT. It translates to CASSQIRSGELFF.

This clonotype was detected ten times or more. The chain uses TRBV18 and TRBJ2-3; possibly TRBD2 for D (5 bases). Trimming shortened V by 2 bases and J by 4 bases, and 10 bases separated the two germline ends. The CDR3 spans 14 residues. Germline V gene data show CDR1 as KGHSH and CDR2 as LQKENI. The CDR3 DNA reads TGTGCCAGCTCACCATCTAGCCGGGCAGATACGCAGTATTTT. It encodes CASSPSSRADTQYF.

This clonotype was observed at least ten times. This rearrangement joins TRBV7-9 to TRBJ2-7, with TRBD2 matching over 8 bases. Germline CDR1 reads SEHNR; CDR2 reads FQNEAQ (reference sequence). This CDR3 contains 14 residues. With V trimmed by 5 bases and J by 2 bases, 5 bases remained unmatched. CDR3 amino acids: CASSRGGTTYEQYF. DNA of the CDR3: TGTGCCAGCAGCCGCGGGGGGACTACCTACGAGCAGTACTTC. Variable domain in full (rest from reference TRBV7-9 and TRBJ2-7): DTGVSQNPRHKITKRGQNVTFRCDPISEHNRLYWYRQTLGQGPEFLTYFQNEAQLEKSRLLSDRFSAERPKGSFSTLEIQRTEQGDSAMYLCASSRGGTTYEQYFGPGTRLTVT.

The V and J genes are TRBV12-3 or TRBV12-4 and TRBJ1-1, with 8 positions matching TRBD1. CDR3 length: 14 residues. The V gene end was trimmed by 5 bases and the J gene end by 4 bases; junction bases not matched to a gene: 6. CDR3 in DNA: TGTGCCAGCAGTCCGGGACAGGTCTCCACTGAAGCTTTCTTT. Translating gives CASSPGQVSTEAFF.

This clonotype was detected many times. The chain employs TRBV10-3 and TRBJ2-3; 12 bases match TRBD2. Germline V gives CDR1 ENHRY, CDR2 SYGVKD. The length of the CDR3 is 16 residues. V shed 5 bases, J shed 3 bases, and the junction held 6 bases outside the gene matches. The CDR3 loop is CAISQGLAGKTDTQYF. The CDR3 DNA reads as TGTGCCATCAGTCAAGGACTAGCGGGGAAAACAGATACGCAGTATTTT.

In this sample, this clonotype turned up many times. This CDR3 reads CASTPRATDTQYF. DNA of the CDR3: TGTGCCAGCACGCCCCGAGCCACAGATACGCAGTATTTT. The gene calls are TRBV6-2 or TRBV6-3 and TRBJ2-3; D unresolved. Germline V gene lookup returns CDR1 MNHEY and CDR2 SVGEGT. V lost 7 bases to trimming and J lost 2 bases, with 10 bases between them. This CDR3 has 13 residues.

The table lists this clonotype with many counts. The rearrangement links TRBV20-1 to TRBJ1-2; D gene uncertain. The germline gives CDR1 DFQATT, CDR2 SNEGSKA (reference sequence). CDR3 length equals 14 residues. V was shortened by 5 bases and J by 6 bases, with 19 bases between the two germline ends. The CDR3 DNA follows: TGCAGTGCTGTAAAGATACCAAGAAAGGATGGCTACACCTTC. Its protein product is CSAVKIPRKDGYTF.

This clonotype was recorded many times. V usage is TRBV12-3 or TRBV12-4 and J usage is TRBJ2-4; tentatively, D is TRBD1 or TRBD2 (5 bases each). Trimming stripped 5 bases from V and 8 bases from J, with 13 bases between. The CDR3 is made up of 13 amino acids. The CDR3 sequence is CASSGDLTDIQYF. Written as DNA, the CDR3 is TGTGCCAGCAGTGGGGACCTCACGGACATTCAGTACTTC.

This clonotype was counted ten times or more. V usage is TRBV20-1 and J usage is TRBJ2-3, with D possibly being TRBD1 (6 bases). The CDR3 consists of 16 residues. Trimming removed 0 bases at V and 2 bases at J, with 15 bases between. Germline V gene sequence: CDR1 DFQATT, CDR2 SNEGSKA (reference sequence). The CDR3 here is CSARDRFRDNTDTQYF. CDR3 in DNA: TGCAGTGCTAGAGATCGGTTTCGGGACAACACAGATACGCAGTATTTT.

This clonotype was counted ten times or more. The genes are TRBV28 and TRBJ2-7, with 7 positions matching TRBD1. With V trimmed by 3 bases and J by 6 bases, 20 bases remained unmatched. This CDR3 region has 18 residues. Germline V gene data show CDR1 as MDHEN and CDR2 as SYDVKM. This chain's CDR3 is CASSFSVFSRQGEREQYF. The DNA for the CDR3 is TGTGCCAGCAGTTTTTCAGTATTCTCCAGACAGGGAGAACGCGAGCAGTACTTC.

This clonotype was recorded many times. The gene calls are TRBV7-3 and TRBJ2-3; D could derive from TRBD1 or TRBD2 (6 bases each). With 6 bases removed from V and 2 bases from J, the gap between germline ends came to 12 bases. Germline-derived CDR1 and CDR2 are SGHTA and FQGTGA. This CDR3 has 14 residues. In DNA form, the CDR3 reads TGTGCCAGCAGTTCTGGGGGGCCCACAGATACGCAGTATTTT. This translates into CASSSGGPTDTQYF.

This clonotype was recorded at least ten times. J is TRBJ2-1 and V is TRBV11-2, with 12 bases identical to TRBD2. Germline loops: CDR1 SGHAT, CDR2 FQNNGV. V shed 5 bases, J shed 0 bases, and the junction held 5 bases outside the gene matches. The CDR3 is 17 amino acids. The CDR3 loop is CASSPGLAGSSYNEQFF. In DNA, the CDR3 is TGTGCCAGCAGCCCTGGACTAGCGGGGAGCTCCTACAATGAGCAGTTCTTC.

The V call is TRBV5-6, the J call TRBJ1-1; D gene ambiguous. This CDR3 comprises 15 residues. Germline assignment: CDR1 SGHDT and CDR2 YYEEEE. The germline V and J ends were trimmed by 4 bases and 4 bases, with 17 bases remaining between them. CDR3 in DNA: TGTGCCAGCAGCACCAGACGGCCGATTAGCACTGAAGCTTTCTTT. This codes for CASSTRRPISTEAFF.

In this sample, this clonotype turned up many times. V gene TRBV25-1 combines with J gene TRBJ2-7; tentative D call: TRBD2 (6 bases). Germline V gene sequence: CDR1 MGHDK, CDR2 SYGVNS. V was clipped by 7 bases and J by 1 base, with 11 bases between them. This CDR3 contains 13 residues. The CDR3 protein is CASIHRESYEQYF. In DNA form, the CDR3 reads TGTGCCAGCATTCATCGGGAGTCCTACGAGCAGTACTTC.

This clonotype was counted many times. The CDR3 spells CASSSIGTEINIQYF. The CDR3 DNA is TGTGCCAGCAGTTCGATCGGGACAGAAATAAACATTCAGTACTTC. V gene TRBV28 combines with J gene TRBJ2-4; TRBD1 matches 7 bases. V lost 4 bases and J lost 6; bases outside the gene matches: 9. The CDR3 is made up of 15 amino acids. From germline, CDR1 is MDHEN and CDR2 SYDVKM.

The gene calls are TRBV12-3 or TRBV12-4 and TRBJ1-6; tentative D call: TRBD1 (5 bases). Trimming cost V 7 bases and J 9 bases, with 19 bases left between them. The CDR3 length is 15 residues. Here the CDR3 reads CASTSLGGGGSPLHF. In nucleotides, the CDR3 is TGTGCCAGCACGTCCCTTGGGGGGGGAGGTTCACCCCTCCACTTT.

This clonotype has a count of ten or more. This chain uses TRBV5-1 with TRBJ2-2; 9 bases agree with TRBD1. This CDR3 region has 15 residues. The germline V gene encodes CDR1 SGHRS and CDR2 YFSETQ. V dropped 3 bases and J dropped 6; count of bases not matched to a gene: 6. The CDR3 nucleotides are TGCGCCAGCAGCTCCGGGACAGGGCCCCCCGGGGAGCTGTTTTTT. Amino acid sequence: CASSSGTGPPGELFF.

This clonotype was counted ten times or more. The chain combines TRBV6-2 or TRBV6-3 with TRBJ1-1, with TRBD1 identical over 9 bases. V shed 8 bases and J 7 bases; nucleotides not matched to a gene: 5. The CDR3 totals 12 residues. The V gene's germline CDR1 is MNHEY and CDR2 SVGEGT. The CDR3 coding sequence is TGTGCCAGCGGACAGGGGCGGGATGAAGCTTTCTTT. It codes for CASGQGRDEAFF.

This clonotype was picked up many times. V usage is TRBV12-3 or TRBV12-4 and J usage is TRBJ1-5; 7 bases are shared with TRBD1. Trimming cost V 4 bases and J 4 bases; bases outside gene matches: 7. This CDR3 region has 15 residues. In DNA, the CDR3 is TGTGCCAGCAGTTCGTCAGGGGGAAAAAATCAGCCCCAGCATTTT. It yields the protein CASSSSGGKNQPQHF.

This clonotype showed up many times. V usage is TRBV5-4 and J usage is TRBJ1-1; D not resolved. V was clipped by 0 bases and J by 7 bases, with 10 bases between them. From germline, CDR1 is SGHNT and CDR2 YYREEE (reference sequence). CDR3 length: 13 amino acids. The CDR3 protein is CASSLEGGFEAFF. The CDR3 coding sequence is TGTGCCAGCAGCTTGGAGGGAGGGTTTGAAGCTTTCTTT.

This clonotype was seen more than once but under ten times. The chain combines TRBV30 with TRBJ1-1; D gene unclear. There are 13 residues in the CDR3. In germline, CDR1 is GTSNPN, CDR2 SVGIG (reference sequence). V lost 0 bases and J 7 bases, leaving 12 bases between the germline ends. The CDR3 region has the DNA TGTGCCTGGAGTGTGGGGTTAGCGATTGAAGCTTTCTTT. It is translated as CAWSVGLAIEAFF.